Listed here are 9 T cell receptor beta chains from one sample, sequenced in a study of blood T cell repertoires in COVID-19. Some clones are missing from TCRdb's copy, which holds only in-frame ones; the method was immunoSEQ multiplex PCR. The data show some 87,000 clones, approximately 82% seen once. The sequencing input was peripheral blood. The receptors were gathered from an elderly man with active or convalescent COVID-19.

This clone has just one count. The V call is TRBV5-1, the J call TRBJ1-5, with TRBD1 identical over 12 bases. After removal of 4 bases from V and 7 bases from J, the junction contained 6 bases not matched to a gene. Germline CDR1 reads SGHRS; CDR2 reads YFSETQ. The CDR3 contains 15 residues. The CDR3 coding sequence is TGCGCCAGCAGCCCTGGGACAGGGGGCTTCCAGCCCCAGCATTTT. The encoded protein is CASSPGTGGFQPQHF.

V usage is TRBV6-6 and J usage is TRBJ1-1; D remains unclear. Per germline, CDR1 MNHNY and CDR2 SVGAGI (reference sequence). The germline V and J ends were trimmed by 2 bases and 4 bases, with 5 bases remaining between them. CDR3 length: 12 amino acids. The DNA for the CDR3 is TGTGCCAGCAGTTACGCTAGCACTGAAGCTTTCTTT. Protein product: CASSYASTEAFF.

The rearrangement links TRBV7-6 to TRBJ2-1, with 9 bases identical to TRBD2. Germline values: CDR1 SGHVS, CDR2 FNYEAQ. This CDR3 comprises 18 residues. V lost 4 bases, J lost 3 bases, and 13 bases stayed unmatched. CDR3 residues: CASSSLPEAGGFYNEQFF. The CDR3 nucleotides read TGTGCCAGCAGCTCGCTCCCTGAAGCGGGGGGATTCTACAATGAGCAGTTCTTC.

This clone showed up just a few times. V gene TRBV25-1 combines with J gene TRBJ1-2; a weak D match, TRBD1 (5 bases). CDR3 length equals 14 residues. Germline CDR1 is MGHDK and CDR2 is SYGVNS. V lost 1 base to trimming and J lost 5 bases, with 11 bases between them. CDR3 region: CASSESSRVYGYTF. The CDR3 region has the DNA TGTGCCAGCAGTGAATCGAGCAGGGTGTATGGCTACACCTTC.

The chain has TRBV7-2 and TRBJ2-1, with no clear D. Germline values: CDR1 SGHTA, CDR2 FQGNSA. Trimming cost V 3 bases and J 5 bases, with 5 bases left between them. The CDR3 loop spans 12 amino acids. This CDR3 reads CASSFTNNEQFF. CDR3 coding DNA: TGTGCCAGCAGCTTTACAAACAATGAGCAGTTCTTC.

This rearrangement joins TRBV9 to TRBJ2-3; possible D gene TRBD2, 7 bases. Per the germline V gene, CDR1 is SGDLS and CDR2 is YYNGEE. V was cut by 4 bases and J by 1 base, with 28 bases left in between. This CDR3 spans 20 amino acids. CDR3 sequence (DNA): TGTGCCAGCAGCCGTTCCAGCTTTGGCCGGGGGGCCACTGGCACAGATACGCAGTATTTT. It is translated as CASSRSSFGRGATGTDTQYF.

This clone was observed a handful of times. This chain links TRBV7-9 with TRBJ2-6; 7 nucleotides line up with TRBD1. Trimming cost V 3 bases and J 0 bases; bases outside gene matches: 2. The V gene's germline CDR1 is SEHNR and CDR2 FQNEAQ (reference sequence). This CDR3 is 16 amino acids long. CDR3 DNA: TGTGCCAGCAGCTTCCCAGGGGGCTCTGGGGCCAACGTCCTGACTTTC. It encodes CASSFPGGSGANVLTF.

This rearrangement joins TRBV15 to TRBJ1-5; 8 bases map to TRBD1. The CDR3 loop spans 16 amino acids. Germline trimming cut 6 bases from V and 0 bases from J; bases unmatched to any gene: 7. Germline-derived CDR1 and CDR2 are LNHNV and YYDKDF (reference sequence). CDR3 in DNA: TGTGCCACCAGGCCTACAGGGGGTTATAGCAATCAGCCCCAGCATTTT. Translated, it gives CATRPTGGYSNQPQHF.

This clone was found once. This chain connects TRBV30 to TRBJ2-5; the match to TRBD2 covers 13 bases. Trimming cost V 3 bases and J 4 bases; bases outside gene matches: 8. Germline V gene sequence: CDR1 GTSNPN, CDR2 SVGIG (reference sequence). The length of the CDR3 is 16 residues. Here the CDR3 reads CAWSRGLAGVGETQYF. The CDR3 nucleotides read TGTGCCTGGAGCCGTGGACTAGCGGGAGTAGGAGAGACCCAGTACTTC.